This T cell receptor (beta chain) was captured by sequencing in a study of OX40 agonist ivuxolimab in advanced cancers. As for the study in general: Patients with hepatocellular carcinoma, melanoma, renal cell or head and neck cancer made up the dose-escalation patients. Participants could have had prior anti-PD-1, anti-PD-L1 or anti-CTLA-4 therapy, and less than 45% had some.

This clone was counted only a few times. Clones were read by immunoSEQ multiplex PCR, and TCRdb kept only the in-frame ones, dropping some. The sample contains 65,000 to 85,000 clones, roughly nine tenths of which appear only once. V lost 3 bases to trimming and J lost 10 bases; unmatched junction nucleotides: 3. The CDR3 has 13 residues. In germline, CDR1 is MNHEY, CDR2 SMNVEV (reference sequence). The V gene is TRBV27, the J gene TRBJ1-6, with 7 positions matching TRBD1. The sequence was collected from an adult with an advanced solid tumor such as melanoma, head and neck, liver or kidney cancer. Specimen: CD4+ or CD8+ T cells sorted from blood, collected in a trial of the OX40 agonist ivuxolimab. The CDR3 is CASSLGQRSPLHF. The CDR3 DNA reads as TGTGCCAGCAGTTTGGGACAGCGGTCACCCCTCCACTTT.